This T cell receptor (beta chain) originates from a study of blood T cell repertoires in COVID-19. Study information: COVID-19 samples, acute and convalescent, were from the United States, Italy and Spain. PBMCs, B-cell-depleted T cells, or T cells were the source of the cDNA or gDNA that made up the material.

In the original processing: Reference gene primer amplification gave estimated nucleated cell counts. Profiling relied on immunoSEQ multiplex PCR, and the TCRdb table lists in-frame clones only, not all of them. V and J calls and clone size are those listed in that table; D and trimming were worked out from the DNA. The data hold some 300,000 clones, with almost 90% observed a single time. The length of the CDR3 is 16 residues. Trimming removed 5 bases from V and 5 bases from J; junction bases left unmatched: 11. CDR1 is MNHNY and CDR2 is SVGAGI in the germline V gene (reference sequence). Seattle patients were enrolled during active infection and followed longitudinally.

The sequence was obtained from a woman between 40 and 55 years old with COVID-19, enrolled during active disease. The J gene is TRBJ1-3, the V gene TRBV6-6; 8 bases align to TRBD1. Specimen: peripheral blood. CDR3 in DNA: TGTGCCAGCAGTGCATTATCAGGGGGCGCACGAAACACCATATATTTT. The encoded protein is CASSALSGGARNTIYF.